The source of this T cell receptor (beta chain) is a study of T cells after yellow fever vaccination. On the study more broadly: SMART-Seq v4 Ultra Low Input prepared libraries from low-cell fractions.

This clonotype was found a few times. TCRdb re-derived calls from the 5' RACE reads in MiXCR, one entry per CDR3 protein. This table has about 580,000 distinct CDR3 sequences, less than 20% appearing once. The germline V gene has CDR1 DFQATT and CDR2 SNEGSKA (reference sequence). The CDR3 runs to 16 residues. Trimming cost V 6 bases and J 8 bases; bases outside gene matches: 15. This clonotype was obtained from a man between 18 and 29 years old who received the YFV17D yellow fever vaccine. The specimen was PBMCs, collected 5 days after the first yellow fever vaccination. The chain couples TRBV20-1 to TRBJ2-3; 12 bases match TRBD2. The chain's CDR3 is CSAPPRLAGATGTQYF. In DNA, the CDR3 is TGCAGTGCCCCCCCTCGACTAGCGGGGGCTACCGGTACGCAGTATTTT.